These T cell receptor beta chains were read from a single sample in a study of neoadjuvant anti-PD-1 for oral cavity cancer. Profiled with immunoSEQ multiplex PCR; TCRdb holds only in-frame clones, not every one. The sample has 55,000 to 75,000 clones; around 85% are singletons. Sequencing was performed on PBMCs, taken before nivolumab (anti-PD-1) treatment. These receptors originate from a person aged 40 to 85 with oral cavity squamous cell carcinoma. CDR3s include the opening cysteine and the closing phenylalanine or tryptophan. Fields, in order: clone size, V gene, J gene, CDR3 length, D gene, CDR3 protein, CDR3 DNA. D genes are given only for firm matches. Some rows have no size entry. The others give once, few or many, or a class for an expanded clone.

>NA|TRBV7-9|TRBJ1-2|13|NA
CASSLRGVGGYTF
TGTGCCAGCAGCTTACGGGGGGTTGGAGGCTACACCTTC
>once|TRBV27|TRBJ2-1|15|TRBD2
CATFAQTSGYNEQFF
TGTGCCACCTTCGCCCAGACTAGCGGCTACAATGAGCAGTTCTTC
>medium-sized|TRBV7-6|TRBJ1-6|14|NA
CASSLGGLGSPLHF
TGTGCCAGCAGCTTAGGAGGGCTTGGTTCACCCCTCCACTTT
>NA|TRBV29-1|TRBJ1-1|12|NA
CSARDLRFEAFF
TGCAGCGCCCGGGACCTCCGGTTCGAGGCTTTCTTT
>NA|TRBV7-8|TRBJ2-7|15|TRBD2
CASSTGTSGFYEQYF
TGTGCCAGCAGCACCGGGACTAGCGGGTTCTACGAGCAGTACTTC
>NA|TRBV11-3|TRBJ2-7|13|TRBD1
CASSSDRDYEQYF
TGTGCCAGCAGCTCAGACAGGGATTACGAGCAGTACTTC
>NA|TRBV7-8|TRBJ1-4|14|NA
CASSLETTNEKLFF
TGTGCCAGCAGCTTAGAGACAACTAATGAAAAACTGTTTTTT
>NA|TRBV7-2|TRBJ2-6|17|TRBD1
CASSGGTGLTGANVLTF
TGTGCCAGCAGCGGAGGGACAGGGCTTACTGGGGCCAACGTCCTGACTTTC
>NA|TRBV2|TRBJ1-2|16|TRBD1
CASSDLGQGSNYGYTF
TGTGCCAGCAGTGACCTGGGACAGGGTAGCAACTATGGCTACACCTTC
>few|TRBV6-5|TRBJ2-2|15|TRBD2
CASIRLAGGTGELFF
TGTGCCAGCATCCGACTAGCGGGAGGAACCGGGGAGCTGTTTTTT
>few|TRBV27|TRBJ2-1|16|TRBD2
CASSFWTSGRAGEQFF
TGTGCCAGCAGTTTTTGGACTAGCGGGAGGGCCGGTGAGCAGTTCTTC
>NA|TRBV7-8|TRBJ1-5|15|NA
CASSLAQGSNQPQHF
TGTGCCAGCAGCTTAGCGCAAGGTAGCAATCAGCCCCAGCATTTT
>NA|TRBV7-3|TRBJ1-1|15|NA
CASTNGGGKNTEAFF
TGTGCCAGCACCAATGGGGGAGGGAAGAACACTGAAGCTTTCTTT
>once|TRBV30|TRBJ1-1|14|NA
CAWRFISMNTEAFF
TGTGCCTGGAGATTCATCAGCATGAACACTGAAGCTTTCTTT
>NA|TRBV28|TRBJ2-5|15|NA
CASSPQEGDLQTQYF
TGTGCCAGCAGTCCACAGGAAGGAGACTTGCAGACCCAGTACTTC
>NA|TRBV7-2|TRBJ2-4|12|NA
CASSFMENIQYF
TGTGCCAGCAGCTTCATGGAAAACATTCAGTACTTC
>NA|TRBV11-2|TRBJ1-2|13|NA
CASSKGRNYGYTF
TGTGCCAGCAGCAAGGGACGGAACTATGGCTACACCTTC
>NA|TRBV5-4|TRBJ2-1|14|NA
CASSLAQTYNEQFF
TGTGCCAGCAGCTTGGCCCAAACCTACAATGAGCAGTTCTTC
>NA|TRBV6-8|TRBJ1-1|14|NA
CASSTRPPFTEAFF
TGTGCCAGCAGTACCAGGCCCCCGTTCACTGAAGCTTTCTTT
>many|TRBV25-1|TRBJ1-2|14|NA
CASSERVDLTSYTF
TGTGCCAGCAGTGAAAGGGTGGACCTGACGAGCTACACCTTC
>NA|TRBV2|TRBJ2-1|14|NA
CASSVGLDFNEQFF
TGTGCCAGCAGTGTAGGGCTAGACTTCAATGAGCAGTTCTTC
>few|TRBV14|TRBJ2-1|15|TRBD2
CASSLTSGGANEQFF
TGTGCCAGCAGCCTCACTAGCGGGGGGGCGAATGAGCAGTTCTTC
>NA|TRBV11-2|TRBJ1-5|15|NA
CASSSNMDSNQPQHF
TGTGCCAGCAGTTCCAATATGGATAGCAATCAGCCCCAGCATTTT
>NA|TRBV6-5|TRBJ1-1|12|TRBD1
CASSYGQGGAFF
TGTGCCAGCAGTTACGGACAGGGCGGGGCTTTCTTT
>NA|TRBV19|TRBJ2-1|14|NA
CASINRKGGNEQFF
TGTGCCAGCATCAACAGGAAAGGGGGCAATGAGCAGTTCTTC
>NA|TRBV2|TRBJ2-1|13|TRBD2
CASRGGTNNEQFF
TGTGCCAGCAGGGGGGGGACTAACAATGAGCAGTTCTTC
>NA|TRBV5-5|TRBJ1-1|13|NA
CASSLAVRGEAFF
TGTGCCAGCAGCTTGGCCGTCAGGGGAGAAGCTTTCTTT
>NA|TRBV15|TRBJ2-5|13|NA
CATVEGYQETQYF
TGTGCCACCGTCGAGGGGTACCAAGAGACCCAGTACTTC
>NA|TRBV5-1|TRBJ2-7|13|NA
CASSPGSPYEQYF
TGCGCCAGCAGCCCCGGGTCCCCCTACGAGCAGTACTTC
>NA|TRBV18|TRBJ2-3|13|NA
CASSPSGSVMQYF
TGTGCCAGCTCTCCCTCGGGGAGTGTTATGCAGTATTTT
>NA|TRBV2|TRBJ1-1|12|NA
CASSERWTEAFF
TGTGCCAGCAGTGAAAGGTGGACTGAAGCTTTCTTT
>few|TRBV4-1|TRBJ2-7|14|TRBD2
CASSRPSERGEQYF
TGCGCCAGCAGCCGCCCTTCGGAGCGGGGGGAGCAGTACTTC
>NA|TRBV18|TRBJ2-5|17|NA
CASSPRAFGTGQETQYF
TGTGCCAGCTCACCACGGGCCTTCGGGACCGGACAAGAGACCCAGTACTTC
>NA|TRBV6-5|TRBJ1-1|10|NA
CASAGTEAFF
TGTGCCAGCGCGGGCACTGAAGCTTTCTTT
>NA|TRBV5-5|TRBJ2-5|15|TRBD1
CASSSGDRDQETQYF
TGTGCCAGCAGCTCAGGGGACAGGGACCAAGAGACCCAGTACTTC
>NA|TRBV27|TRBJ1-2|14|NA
CASTQPGGGYGYTF
TGTGCCAGCACCCAACCCGGGGGCGGCTATGGCTACACCTTC
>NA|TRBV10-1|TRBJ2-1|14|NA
CASSRGAPYNEQFF
TGCGCCAGCAGTAGGGGGGCCCCCTACAATGAGCAGTTCTTC
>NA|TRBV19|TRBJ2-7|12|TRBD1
CASSMRGREQYF
TGTGCCAGTAGTATGAGGGGGCGCGAGCAGTACTTC